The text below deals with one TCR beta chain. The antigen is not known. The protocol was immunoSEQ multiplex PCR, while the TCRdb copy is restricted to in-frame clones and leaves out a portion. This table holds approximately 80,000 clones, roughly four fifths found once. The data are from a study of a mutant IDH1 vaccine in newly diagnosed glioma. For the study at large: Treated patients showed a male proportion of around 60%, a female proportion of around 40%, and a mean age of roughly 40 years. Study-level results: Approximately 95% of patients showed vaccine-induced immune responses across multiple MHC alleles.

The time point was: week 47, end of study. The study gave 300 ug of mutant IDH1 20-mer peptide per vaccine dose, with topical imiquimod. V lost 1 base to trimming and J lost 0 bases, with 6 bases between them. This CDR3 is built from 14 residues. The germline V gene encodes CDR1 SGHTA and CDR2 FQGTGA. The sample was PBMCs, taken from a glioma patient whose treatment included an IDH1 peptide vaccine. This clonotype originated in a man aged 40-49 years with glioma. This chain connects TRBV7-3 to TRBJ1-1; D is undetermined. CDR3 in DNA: TGTGCCAGCAGCTTAATGCCCATGAACACTGAAGCTTTCTTT. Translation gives CASSLMPMNTEAFF.